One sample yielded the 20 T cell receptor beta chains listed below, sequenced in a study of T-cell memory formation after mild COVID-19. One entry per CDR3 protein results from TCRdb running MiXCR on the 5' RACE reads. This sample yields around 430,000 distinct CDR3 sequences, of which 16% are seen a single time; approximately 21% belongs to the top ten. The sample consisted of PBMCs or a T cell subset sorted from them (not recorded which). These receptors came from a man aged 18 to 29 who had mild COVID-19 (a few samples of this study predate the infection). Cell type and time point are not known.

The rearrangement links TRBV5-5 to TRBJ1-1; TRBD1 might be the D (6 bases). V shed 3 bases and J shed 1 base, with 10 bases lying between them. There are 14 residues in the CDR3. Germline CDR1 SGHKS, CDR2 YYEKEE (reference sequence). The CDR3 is CASSSYRANTEAFF. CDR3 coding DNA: TGTGCCAGCAGCTCATACAGGGCGAACACTGAAGCTTTCTTT.

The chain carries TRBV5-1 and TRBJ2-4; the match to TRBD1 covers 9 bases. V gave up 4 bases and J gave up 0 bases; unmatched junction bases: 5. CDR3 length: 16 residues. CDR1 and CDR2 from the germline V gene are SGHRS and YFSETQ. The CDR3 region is CASSLWTGEAKNIQYF. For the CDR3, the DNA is TGCGCCAGCAGCCTTTGGACAGGGGAAGCCAAAAACATTCAGTACTTC.

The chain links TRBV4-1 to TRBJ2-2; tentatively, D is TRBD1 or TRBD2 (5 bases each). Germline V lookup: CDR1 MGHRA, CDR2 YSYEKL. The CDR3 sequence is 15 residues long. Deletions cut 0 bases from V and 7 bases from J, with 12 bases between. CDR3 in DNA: TGCGCCAGCAGCCAAGACGGGGACGGGCTCGGGGAGCTGTTTTTT. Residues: CASSQDGDGLGELFF.

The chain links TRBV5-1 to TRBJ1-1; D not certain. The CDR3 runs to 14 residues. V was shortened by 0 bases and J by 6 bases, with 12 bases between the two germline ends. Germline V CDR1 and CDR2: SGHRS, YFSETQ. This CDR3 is CASSLAEWEAEAFF. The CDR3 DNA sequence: TGCGCCAGCAGCTTGGCCGAATGGGAAGCTGAAGCTTTCTTT.

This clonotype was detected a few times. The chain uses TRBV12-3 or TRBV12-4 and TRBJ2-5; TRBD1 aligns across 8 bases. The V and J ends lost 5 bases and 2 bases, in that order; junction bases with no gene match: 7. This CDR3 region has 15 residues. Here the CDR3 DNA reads TGTGCCAGCAGTACCACAGGGGGGTGGCAAGAGACCCAGTACTTC. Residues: CASSTTGGWQETQYF.

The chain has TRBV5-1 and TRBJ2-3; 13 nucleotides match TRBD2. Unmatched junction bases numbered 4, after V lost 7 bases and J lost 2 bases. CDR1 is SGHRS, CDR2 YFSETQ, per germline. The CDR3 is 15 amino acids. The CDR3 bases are TGCGCCAGCGGGACTAGCGGGGCGTCCACAGATACGCAGTATTTT. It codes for CASGTSGASTDTQYF.

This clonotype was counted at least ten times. CDR3 loop: CASSLPGGAWEQYV. The CDR3 region has the DNA TGTGCCAGCAGTTTACCAGGGGGCGCCTGGGAGCAGTACGTC. This chain uses TRBV27 with TRBJ2-7; TRBD1 aligns across 8 bases. The junction had 7 bases not matched to a gene; V was cut back by 2 bases and J by 7 bases. CDR1 is MNHEY, CDR2 SMNVEV, per germline (reference sequence). There are 14 residues in the CDR3.

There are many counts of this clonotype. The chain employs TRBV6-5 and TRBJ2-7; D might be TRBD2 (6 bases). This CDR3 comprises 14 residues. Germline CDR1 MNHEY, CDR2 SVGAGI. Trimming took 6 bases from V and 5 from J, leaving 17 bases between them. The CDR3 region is CASRPSLASHEQYF. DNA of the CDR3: TGTGCCAGCAGACCCTCCCTAGCGAGCCACGAGCAGTACTTC.

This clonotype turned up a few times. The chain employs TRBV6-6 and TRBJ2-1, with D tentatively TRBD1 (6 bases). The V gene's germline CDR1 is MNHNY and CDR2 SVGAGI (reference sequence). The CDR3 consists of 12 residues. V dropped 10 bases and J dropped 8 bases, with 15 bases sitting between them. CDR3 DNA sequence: TGTGCCACCACCCCCAGGGGCGATGAGCAGTTCTTC. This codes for CATTPRGDEQFF.

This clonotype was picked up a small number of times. CDR3 protein: CASSQVPRTTNQPQHF. The CDR3 DNA reads as TGCGCCAGCAGCCAAGTCCCCAGGACGACCAATCAGCCCCAGCATTTT. The chain couples TRBV4-1 to TRBJ1-5; D remains ambiguous. The CDR3 is made up of 16 amino acids. Trimming cost V 1 base and J 3 bases, with 13 bases left between them. Germline loops: CDR1 MGHRA, CDR2 YSYEKL.

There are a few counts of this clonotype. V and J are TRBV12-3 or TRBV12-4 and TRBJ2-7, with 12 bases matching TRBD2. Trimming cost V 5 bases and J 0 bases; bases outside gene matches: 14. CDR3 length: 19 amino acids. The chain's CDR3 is CASSPAGLAGRQSSYEQYF. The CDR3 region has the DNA TGTGCCAGCAGTCCCGCCGGACTAGCGGGGCGACAAAGCTCCTACGAGCAGTACTTC.

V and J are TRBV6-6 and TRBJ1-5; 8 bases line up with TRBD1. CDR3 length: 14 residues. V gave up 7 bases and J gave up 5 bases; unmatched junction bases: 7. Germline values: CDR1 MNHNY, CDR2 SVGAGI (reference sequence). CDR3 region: CASTRTGPYQPQHF. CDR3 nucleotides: TGTGCCAGCACCCGGACAGGGCCCTATCAGCCCCAGCATTTT.

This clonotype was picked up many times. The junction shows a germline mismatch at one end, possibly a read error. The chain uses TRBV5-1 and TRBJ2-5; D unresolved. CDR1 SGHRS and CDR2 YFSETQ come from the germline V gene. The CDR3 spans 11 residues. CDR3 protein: CASSLVGTQYF. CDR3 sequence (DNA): TGTGCCAGCAGCTTAGTGGGGACCCAGTACTTC. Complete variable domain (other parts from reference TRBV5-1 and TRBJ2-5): KAGVTQTPRYLIKTRGQQVTLSCSPISGHRSVSWYQQTPGQGLQFLFEYFSETQRNKGNFPGRFSGRQFSNSRSEMNVSTLELGDSALYLCASSLVGTQYFGPGTRLLVL.

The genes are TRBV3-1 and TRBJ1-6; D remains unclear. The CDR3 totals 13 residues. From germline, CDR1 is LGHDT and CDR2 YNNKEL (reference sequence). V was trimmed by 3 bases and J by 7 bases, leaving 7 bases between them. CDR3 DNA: TGTGCCAGCAGCCAGGGCCGGAATTCACCCCTCCACTTT. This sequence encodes CASSQGRNSPLHF.

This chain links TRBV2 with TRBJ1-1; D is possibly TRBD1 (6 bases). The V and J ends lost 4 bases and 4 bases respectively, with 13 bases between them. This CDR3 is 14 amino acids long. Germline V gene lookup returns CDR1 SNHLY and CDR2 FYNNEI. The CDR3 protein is CASSVYRAPTEAFF. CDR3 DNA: TGTGCCAGCAGTGTTTACAGGGCGCCCACTGAAGCTTTCTTT.

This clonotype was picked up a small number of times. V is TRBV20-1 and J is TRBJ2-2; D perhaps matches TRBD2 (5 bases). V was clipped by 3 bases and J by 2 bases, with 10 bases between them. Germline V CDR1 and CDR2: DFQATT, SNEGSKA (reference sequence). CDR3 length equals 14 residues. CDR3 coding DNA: TGCAGTGCTAGGGACTGGTTAAACACCGGGGAGCTGTTTTTT. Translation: CSARDWLNTGELFF.

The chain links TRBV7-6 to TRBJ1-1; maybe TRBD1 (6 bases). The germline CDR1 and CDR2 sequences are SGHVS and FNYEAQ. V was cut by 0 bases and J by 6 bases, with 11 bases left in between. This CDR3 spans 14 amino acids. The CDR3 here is CASSLAGRGAEAFF. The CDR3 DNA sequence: TGTGCCAGCAGCTTAGCTGGCAGGGGAGCTGAAGCTTTCTTT.

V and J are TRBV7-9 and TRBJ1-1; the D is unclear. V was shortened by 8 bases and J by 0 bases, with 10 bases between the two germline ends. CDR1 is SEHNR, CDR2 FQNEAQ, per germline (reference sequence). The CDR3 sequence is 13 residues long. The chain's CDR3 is CASSFQMNTEAFF. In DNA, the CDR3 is TGTGCCAGCTCGTTCCAAATGAACACTGAAGCTTTCTTT.

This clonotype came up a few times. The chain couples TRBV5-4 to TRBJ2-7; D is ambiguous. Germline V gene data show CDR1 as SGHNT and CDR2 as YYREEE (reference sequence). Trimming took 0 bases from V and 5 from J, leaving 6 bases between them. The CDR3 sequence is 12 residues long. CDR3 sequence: CASSLDQNEQYV. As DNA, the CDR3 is TGTGCCAGCAGCTTGGACCAAAACGAGCAGTACGTC.

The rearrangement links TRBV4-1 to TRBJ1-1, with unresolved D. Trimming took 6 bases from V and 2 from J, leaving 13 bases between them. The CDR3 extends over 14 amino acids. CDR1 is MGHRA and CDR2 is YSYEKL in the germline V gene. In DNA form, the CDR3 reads TGCGCCAGCAGGTCCTGGAAGACAAACACTGAAGCTTTCTTT. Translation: CASRSWKTNTEAFF.